These 31 T cell receptor beta chains originate from one sample sequenced in a study of blood T cell repertoires in COVID-19. The protocol was immunoSEQ multiplex PCR, while the TCRdb copy is restricted to in-frame clones and leaves out a portion. Of fewer than 300,000 clones in the sample, approximately 84% were seen once. Sequenced: peripheral blood. All receptors come from a human donor with COVID-19, enrolled during active disease. The donor label of this sample is uncertain.

J is TRBJ2-1 and V is TRBV7-2; 9 nucleotides align to TRBD2. The CDR3 runs to 16 residues. Germline values: CDR1 SGHTA, CDR2 FQGNSA. J was trimmed by 4 bases and V by 1 base; bases with no gene match: 5. For the CDR3, the DNA is TGTGCCAGCAGCTTAGGCCCTAGCGGGGCTTACAATGAGCAGTTCTTC. This codes for CASSLGPSGAYNEQFF.

The CDR3 DNA reads as TGTGCCAGCAGCTTAGGTCGACTTCTCTCTGGAAACACCATATATTTT. Translated, it gives CASSLGRLLSGNTIYF. The gene calls are TRBV7-2 and TRBJ1-3; unclear D gene. Germline V gene data show CDR1 as SGHTA and CDR2 as FQGNSA. The CDR3 runs 16 residues. Trimming shortened V by 1 base and J by 0 bases, and 10 bases separated the two germline ends.

The V call is TRBV7-2, the J call TRBJ2-7; D remains unclear. Germline assignment: CDR1 SGHTA and CDR2 FQGNSA. The CDR3 loop spans 12 amino acids. The V gene lost 5 bases and the J gene lost 2 bases, with 7 bases spanning the gap. CDR3 sequence reads: CASSPNPYEQYF. CDR3 nucleotides: TGTGCCAGCAGCCCAAATCCCTACGAGCAGTACTTC.

This clone occurred once. The chain employs TRBV19 and TRBJ2-1; a possible D gene is TRBD1 (5 bases). The V end lost 5 bases, the J end lost 7 bases, and 18 bases lay between the germline ends. The CDR3 runs to 15 residues. Germline lookup yields CDR1 LNHDA and CDR2 SQIVND (reference sequence). CDR3 amino acids: CASSLITGLRNEQFF. For the CDR3, the DNA is TGTGCCAGTAGTCTCATAACAGGTCTGAGGAATGAGCAGTTCTTC. The full variable domain, with the rest looked up from reference TRBV19 and TRBJ2-1, is DGGITQSPKYLFRKEGQNVTLSCEQNLNHDAMYWYRQDPGQGLRLIYYSQIVNDFQKGDIAEGYSVSREKKESFPLTVTSAQKNPTAFYLCASSLITGLRNEQFFGPGTRLTVL.

The chain employs TRBV27 and TRBJ2-7, with TRBD2 matching over 8 bases. After removal of 2 bases from V and 2 bases from J, the junction contained 2 bases not matched to a gene. The CDR3 spans 14 residues. Germline loops: CDR1 MNHEY, CDR2 SMNVEV (reference sequence). The CDR3 loop is CASSLREGPYEQYF. The CDR3 DNA reads as TGTGCCAGCAGTTTACGGGAGGGCCCCTACGAGCAGTACTTC.

The CDR3 DNA follows: TGTGCCAGTAGTATCCCTGGCAGGGAAGCCACAGATACGCAGTATTTT. Its protein product is CASSIPGREATDTQYF. V gene TRBV19 combines with J gene TRBJ2-3; D possibly corresponds to TRBD1 (5 bases). CDR1 and CDR2 from the germline V gene are LNHDA and SQIVND (reference sequence). The length of the CDR3 is 16 residues. The V and J ends lost 3 bases and 2 bases respectively, with 15 bases between them. The whole variable domain, remainder taken from reference TRBV19 and TRBJ2-3, is DGGITQSPKYLFRKEGQNVTLSCEQNLNHDAMYWYRQDPGQGLRLIYYSQIVNDFQKGDIAEGYSVSREKKESFPLTVTSAQKNPTAFYLCASSIPGREATDTQYFGPGTRLTVL.

The rearrangement uses TRBV7-6 and TRBJ2-3, with 7 bases fitting TRBD1. This CDR3 is 18 amino acids long. Germline V lookup: CDR1 SGHVS, CDR2 FNYEAQ. V was clipped by 1 base and J by 6 bases; unmatched bases: 16. CDR3: CASSLVGYRRGPGDTQYF. The CDR3 DNA reads TGTGCCAGCAGCTTAGTCGGGTATCGAAGGGGGCCAGGGGATACGCAGTATTTT.

V is TRBV18 and J is TRBJ1-1; D is uncertain. CDR3 length: 12 residues. V lost 8 bases and J lost 4, with 11 bases in between. Germline V lookup: CDR1 KGHSH, CDR2 LQKENI. DNA for the CDR3: TGTGCCAGCATCGGCGAGGCCACTGAAGCTTTCTTT. As protein: CASIGEATEAFF.

This chain connects TRBV6-5 to TRBJ2-1, with D possibly matching TRBD2 (6 bases). This CDR3 spans 14 amino acids. Trimming removed 8 bases at V and 8 bases at J, with 19 bases between. CDR1 and CDR2 (germline): MNHEY, SVGAGI. The CDR3: CASRRFPGEHEQFF. In DNA form, the CDR3 reads TGTGCCAGCCGCCGTTTTCCGGGGGAGCATGAGCAGTTCTTC.

The chain recombines TRBV11-2 with TRBJ2-7; the match to TRBD2 covers 8 bases. V trimming: 5 bases; J trimming: 3 bases; junction bases outside the gene matches: 9. The CDR3 is made up of 15 amino acids. Germline CDR1 reads SGHAT; CDR2 reads FQNNGV. The CDR3 sequence: CASSRTSSGNYEQYF. The CDR3 DNA is TGTGCCAGCAGCAGGACTAGCTCGGGCAACTACGAGCAGTACTTC.

The genes are TRBV28 and TRBJ2-2; 10 bases align to TRBD2. The germline CDR1 and CDR2 sequences are MDHEN and SYDVKM. V was clipped by 6 bases and J by 3 bases; unmatched bases: 7. There are 16 residues in the CDR3. The CDR3 DNA is TGTGCCAGCAGCTCCCAGCGGGAGGGATACACCGGGGAGCTGTTTTTT. Protein product: CASSSQREGYTGELFF.

V usage is TRBV19 and J usage is TRBJ2-3; 8 nucleotides match TRBD1. The CDR3 has 16 amino acids. V lost 6 bases, J lost 2 bases, and 10 bases stayed unmatched. Germline V lookup: CDR1 LNHDA, CDR2 SQIVND (reference sequence). The CDR3 here is CASSKGQAGPTDTQYF. The CDR3 nucleotides are TGTGCCAGTAGCAAGGGACAGGCGGGCCCCACAGATACGCAGTATTTT. The variable domain in full, completed from reference TRBV19 and TRBJ2-3, reads DGGITQSPKYLFRKEGQNVTLSCEQNLNHDAMYWYRQDPGQGLRLIYYSQIVNDFQKGDIAEGYSVSREKKESFPLTVTSAQKNPTAFYLCASSKGQAGPTDTQYFGPGTRLTVL.

As to this clone: Other DNA sequences in this sample translate to the same CDR3. This chain connects TRBV9 to TRBJ1-1, with a tentative D call TRBD1 (6 bases). CDR1 and CDR2 from the germline V gene are SGDLS and YYNGEE. Trimming shortened V by 2 bases and J by 3 bases, and 8 bases separated the two germline ends. The CDR3 contains 13 residues. The DNA of the CDR3 is TGTGCCAGCAGCGTGGGGACATACACTGAAGCTTTCTTT. Its translation is CASSVGTYTEAFF.

This sequence joins TRBV4-1 and TRBJ1-1, with 8 positions matching TRBD1. This CDR3 has 16 residues. The germline V gene has CDR1 MGHRA and CDR2 YSYEKL. V was clipped by 3 bases and J by 1 base; unmatched bases: 7. CDR3 loop: CASSQEPGGGNTEAFF. CDR3 nucleotides: TGCGCCAGCAGCCAGGAACCAGGGGGCGGGAACACTGAAGCTTTCTTT.

This chain uses TRBV7-2 with TRBJ1-6; D is undetermined. Trimming cost V 1 base and J 12 bases, with 7 bases left between them. This CDR3 contains 12 residues. The germline CDR1 and CDR2 sequences are SGHTA and FQGNSA. The CDR3 spells CASSLVPGPLHF. The CDR3, as DNA: TGTGCCAGCAGCTTAGTCCCCGGACCCCTCCACTTT.

This clone was seen many times. The genes are TRBV5-1 and TRBJ1-1, with 7 positions matching TRBD1. Germline V lookup: CDR1 SGHRS, CDR2 YFSETQ. V shed 0 bases and J 0 bases; nucleotides not matched to a gene: 11. This CDR3 contains 18 residues. CDR3 coding DNA: TGCGCCAGCAGCTTGGAGCGCTCGGCAGGGGGTATGAACACTGAAGCTTTCTTT. Translation gives CASSLERSAGGMNTEAFF.

The chain is built from TRBV7-2 and TRBJ2-2; D remains ambiguous. Trimming shortened V by 4 bases and J by 6 bases, and 6 bases separated the two germline ends. CDR3 size: 12 residues. CDR1 and CDR2 (germline): SGHTA, FQGNSA. This CDR3 is CASSSVAGELFF. The CDR3, as DNA: TGTGCCAGCAGCTCCGTCGCCGGGGAGCTGTTTTTT.

CDR3 residues: CSVRTSGSNNEQFF. In DNA, the CDR3 is TGCAGCGTGAGGACTAGCGGGAGTAACAATGAGCAGTTCTTC. The V call is TRBV29-1, the J call TRBJ2-1, with 13 bases lining up with TRBD2. Per germline, CDR1 SQVTM and CDR2 ANQGSEA. The CDR3 loop spans 14 amino acids. Trimming cost V 6 bases and J 5 bases; bases outside gene matches: 4.

The genes are TRBV7-2 and TRBJ1-2; D unresolved. With 5 bases removed from V and 2 bases from J, the gap between germline ends came to 3 bases. The CDR3 has 11 residues. Germline V CDR1 and CDR2: SGHTA, FQGNSA. CDR3 region: CASSINYGYTF. CDR3 coding DNA: TGTGCCAGCAGCATAAACTATGGCTACACCTTC.

The chain recombines TRBV14 with TRBJ1-2, with D perhaps matching TRBD1 (5 bases). CDR3 length: 15 amino acids. V was trimmed by 4 bases and J by 4 bases, leaving 16 bases between them. Germline assignment: CDR1 SGHDN and CDR2 FVKESK. The CDR3 here is CASSRTDRYVYGYTF. CDR3 DNA sequence: TGTGCCAGCAGCCGGACCGACAGATATGTCTATGGCTACACCTTC.

The chain recombines TRBV7-9 with TRBJ2-1; 8 nucleotides line up with TRBD1. Unmatched junction bases numbered 4, after V lost 1 base and J lost 2 bases. The CDR3 totals 16 residues. The germline CDR1 and CDR2 sequences are SEHNR and FQNEAQ (reference sequence). The DNA for the CDR3 is TGTGCCAGCAGCTTAGACGGGACAGGAACCTACAATGAGCAGTTCTTC. This translates into CASSLDGTGTYNEQFF. The complete variable domain, with remaining parts taken from reference TRBV7-9 and TRBJ2-1, reads DTGVSQNPRHKITKRGQNVTFRCDPISEHNRLYWYRQTLGQGPEFLTYFQNEAQLEKSRLLSDRFSAERPKGSFSTLEIQRTEQGDSAMYLCASSLDGTGTYNEQFFGPGTRLTVL.

The chain employs TRBV5-1 and TRBJ2-2, with 7 positions matching TRBD1. The CDR3 extends over 16 amino acids. The V segment lost 0 bases and the J segment 6 bases; nucleotides outside the gene matches: 8. Germline V gene data show CDR1 as SGHRS and CDR2 as YFSETQ. CDR3 amino acids: CASSLELAGGAGELFF. The DNA of the CDR3 is TGCGCCAGCAGCTTGGAATTGGCAGGGGGAGCCGGGGAGCTGTTTTTT.

CDR3 amino acids: CASSRGWRQGGELFF. As DNA, the CDR3 is TGTGCCAGTAGCCGCGGGTGGCGCCAAGGCGGGGAGCTGTTTTTT. The rearrangement links TRBV19 to TRBJ2-2; D is possibly TRBD2 (5 bases). Trimming shortened V by 6 bases and J by 7 bases, and 18 bases separated the two germline ends. Per the germline V gene, CDR1 is LNHDA and CDR2 is SQIVND (reference sequence). The CDR3 totals 15 residues.

CDR3 DNA: TGTGCCAGCAGCTGGGGCGCAGTGGGAACTGAAGCTTTCTTT. Protein product: CASSWGAVGTEAFF. V usage is TRBV7-9 and J usage is TRBJ1-1, with a tentative D call TRBD1 (5 bases). The CDR3 is 14 amino acids. Trimming cost V 4 bases and J 5 bases, with 14 bases left between them. Germline CDR1 reads SEHNR; CDR2 reads FQNEAQ (reference sequence).

The V call is TRBV9, the J call TRBJ2-5; D not certain. The CDR3 is made up of 14 amino acids. V shed 4 bases and J shed 7 bases, with 17 bases lying between them. Germline V gives CDR1 SGDLS, CDR2 YYNGEE. The CDR3 reads CASSSETVAVTQYF. CDR3 in DNA: TGTGCCAGCAGCTCAGAGACGGTGGCGGTGACCCAGTACTTC.

The chain carries TRBV19 and TRBJ1-1; D is perhaps TRBD1 (5 bases). The CDR3 extends over 14 amino acids. V lost 1 base and J lost 1, with 7 bases in between. Germline values: CDR1 LNHDA, CDR2 SQIVND (reference sequence). The chain's CDR3 is CASSIGGQNTEAFF. In nucleotides, the CDR3 is TGTGCCAGTAGTATAGGCGGACAGAACACTGAAGCTTTCTTT.

V is TRBV5-6 and J is TRBJ2-3; TRBD1 matches at 9 bases. CDR1 and CDR2 (germline): SGHDT, YYEEEE. The CDR3 is 15 residues long. V lost 5 bases and J lost 5; bases outside the gene matches: 9. As DNA, the CDR3 is TGTGCCAGCAGTACCGGGACAGGGTTACGAGATACGCAGTATTTT. The encoded protein is CASSTGTGLRDTQYF.

The J gene is TRBJ2-2, the V gene TRBV10-1; 11 positions agree with TRBD2. CDR1 is WNHNN, CDR2 SYGVQD, per germline (reference sequence). Unmatched junction bases numbered 2, after V lost 5 bases and J lost 0 bases. The CDR3 runs 16 residues. CDR3: CASSKGLAANTGELFF. CDR3 sequence (DNA): TGCGCCAGCAGTAAGGGACTAGCGGCGAACACCGGGGAGCTGTTTTTT.

This chain uses TRBV7-6 with TRBJ1-2, with 7 bases identical to TRBD1. The ends lost 5 bases at V and 8 bases at J; junction bases unmatched: 14. Germline CDR1 SGHVS, CDR2 FNYEAQ. This CDR3 contains 15 residues. In DNA form, the CDR3 reads TGTGCCAGCAGCGCCGCCCCACAGGGGTACGGAGGCTACACCTTC. The encoded protein is CASSAAPQGYGGYTF.

The gene calls are TRBV3-1 (or the pseudogene TRBV3-2) and TRBJ2-6; 8 bases are shared with TRBD2. The junction had 5 bases not matched to a gene; V was cut back by 1 base and J by 0 bases. This CDR3 contains 18 residues. Looked up from germline, CDR1 is LGHDT and CDR2 is YNNKEL (reference sequence). CDR3 protein: CASSQGVLAASGANVLTF. CDR3 bases: TGTGCCAGCAGCCAAGGAGTACTAGCGGCCTCTGGGGCCAACGTCCTGACTTTC.

This chain joins TRBV5-4 and TRBJ1-6; 10 bases agree with TRBD1. V lost 3 bases and J lost 9; bases outside the gene matches: 6. Germline V gene lookup returns CDR1 SGHNT and CDR2 YYREEE (reference sequence). The CDR3 consists of 15 residues. CDR3 sequence (DNA): TGTGCCAGCAGCTCCCGGGACAGGGGCATTTCACCCCTCCACTTT. Translated, it gives CASSSRDRGISPLHF.